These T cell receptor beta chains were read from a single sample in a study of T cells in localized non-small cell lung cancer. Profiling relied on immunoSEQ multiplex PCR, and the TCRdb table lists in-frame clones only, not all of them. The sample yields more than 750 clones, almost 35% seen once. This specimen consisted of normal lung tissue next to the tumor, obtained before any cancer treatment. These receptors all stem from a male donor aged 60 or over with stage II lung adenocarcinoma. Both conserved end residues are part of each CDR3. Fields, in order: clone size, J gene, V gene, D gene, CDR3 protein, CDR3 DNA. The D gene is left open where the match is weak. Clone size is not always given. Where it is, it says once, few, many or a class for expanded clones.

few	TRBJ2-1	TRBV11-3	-	CASSLSGAGFWNEQFF	TGTGCCAGCAGCTTATCTGGGGCAGGGTTCTGGAATGAGCAGTTCTTC
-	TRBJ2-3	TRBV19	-	CASTITWGSTDTQYF	TGTGCCAGTACCATTACTTGGGGCTCCACAGATACGCAGTATTTT
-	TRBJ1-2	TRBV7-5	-	CASATGDYLYGYTF	TGTGCCAGCGCTACGGGGGACTATCTCTATGGCTACACCTTC
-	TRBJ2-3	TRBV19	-	CASSTGRLSTDTQYF	TGTGCCAGTAGTACGGGACGGCTAAGCACAGATACGCAGTATTTT
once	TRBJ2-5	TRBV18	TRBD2	CASSPTGGIPQETQYF	TGTGCCAGCTCACCCACGGGAGGTATCCCTCAAGAGACCCAGTACTTC
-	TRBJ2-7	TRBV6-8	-	CATMKGDEGFVCF	TGTGCCACCATGAAGGGGGATGAAGGATTTGTGTGTTTC
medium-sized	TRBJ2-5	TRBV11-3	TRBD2	CASSLEGLGMWAQYF	TGTGCCAGCAGCTTAGAGGGACTAGGAATGTGGGCCCAGTACTTC
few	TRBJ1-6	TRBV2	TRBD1	CASRRQGAESSPLHF	TGTGCCAGCAGACGGCAGGGGGCAGAGAGTTCACCCCTCCACTTT
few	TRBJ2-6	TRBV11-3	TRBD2	CASSLVRGGSLIGANVLTF	TGTGCCAGCAGCTTGGTCCGAGGCGGGAGTCTAATCGGGGCCAACGTCCTGACTTTC
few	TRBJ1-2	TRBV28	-	CASSLDGGYGYTF	TGTGCCAGCAGTCTTGATGGGGGCTATGGCTACACCTTC
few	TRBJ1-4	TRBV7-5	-	CASRHRGPNEKLFF	TGTGCCAGCAGACACAGGGGGCCTAATGAAAAACTGTTTTTT
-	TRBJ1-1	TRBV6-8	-	CATHEKGLGSEAFF	TGTGCCACCCACGAAAAGGGGCTTGGGTCTGAAGCTTTCTTT
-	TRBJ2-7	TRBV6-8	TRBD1	CAIREGGQGGPWEQYF	TGTGCCATCAGGGAGGGGGGACAGGGAGGCCCTTGGGAGCAGTACTTC
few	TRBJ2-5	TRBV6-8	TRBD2	CASSGLPGTNIETQYF	TGTGCCAGCAGTGGCCTCCCCGGGACTAACATTGAGACCCAGTACTTC
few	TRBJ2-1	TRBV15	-	CATSASLRADNEQFF	TGTGCCACCAGCGCCTCACTACGGGCCGACAATGAGCAGTTCTTC
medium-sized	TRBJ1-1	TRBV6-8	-	CASSSGGLLNTEAFF	TGTGCCAGCAGTTCTGGGGGGTTATTGAACACTGAAGCTTTCTTT
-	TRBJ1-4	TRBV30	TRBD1	CAEEAGGREKLFF	TGTGCCGAGGAGGCAGGGGGACGGGAAAAACTGTTTTTT
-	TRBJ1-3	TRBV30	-	CASTAGVLGGNTIYF	TGTGCCTCTACGGCCGGAGTACTTGGAGGAAACACCATATATTTT
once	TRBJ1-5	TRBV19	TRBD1	CASSLTGGMGSNQPQHF	TGTGCCAGTAGTTTAACAGGGGGCATGGGGAGCAATCAGCCCCAGCATTTT
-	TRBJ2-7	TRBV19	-	CASSIDPGYEQYF	TGTGCCAGTAGTATAGATCCAGGGTACGAGCAGTACTTC
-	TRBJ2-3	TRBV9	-	CASSDVSADTQYF	TGTGCCAGCAGTGACGTCTCGGCAGATACGCAGTATTTT
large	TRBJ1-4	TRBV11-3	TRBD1	CASSLGQSDEKLFF	TGTGCCAGCAGCTTGGGACAGTCGGATGAAAAACTGTTTTTT
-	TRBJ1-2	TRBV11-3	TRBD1	CASSRYPGTGNYGYTF	TGTGCCAGCAGTCGCTACCCCGGGACAGGGAACTATGGCTACACCTTC
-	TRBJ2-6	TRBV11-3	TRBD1	CASSRRDSCSSGANVLTF	TGTGCCAGCAGCCGACGGGACAGTTGTTCCTCTGGGGCCAACGTCCTGACTTTC
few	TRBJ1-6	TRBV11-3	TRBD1	CASSLWTGSSPLHF	TGTGCCAGCAGCTTATGGACAGGGAGTTCACCCCTCCACTTT
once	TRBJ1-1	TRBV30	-	CAWSVEDTEAFF	TGTGCCTGGAGTGTAGAGGACACTGAAGCTTTCTTT
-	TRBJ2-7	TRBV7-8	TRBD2	CASSELSGRVSEQYF	TGTGCCAGCAGTGAACTTAGCGGGAGAGTCTCCGAGCAGTACTTC
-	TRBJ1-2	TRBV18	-	CASSPTGPGDGYTF	TGTGCCAGCTCACCGACAGGCCCAGGGGATGGCTACACTTTC
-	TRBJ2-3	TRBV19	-	CASSFRTAGTDTQYF	TGTGCCAGTAGTTTCAGGACGGCCGGCACAGATACGCAGTATTTT
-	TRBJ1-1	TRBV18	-	CASSPVPGGAVTEAFF	TGTGCCAGCTCACCAGTTCCGGGGGGCGCCGTGACTGAAGCTTTCTTT
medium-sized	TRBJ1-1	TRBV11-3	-	CASSLRGLGTEAFF	TGTGCCAGCAGCTTGAGGGGATTAGGCACTGAAGCTTTCTTT
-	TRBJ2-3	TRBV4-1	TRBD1	CASSPRQGVPYAGPDTQYF	TGCGCCAGCAGCCCTAGACAGGGGGTGCCCTATGCGGGGCCAGATACGCAGTATTTT
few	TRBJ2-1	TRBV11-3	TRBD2	CASSLEVAGGNNEQFF	TGTGCCAGCAGCTTGGAAGTAGCGGGAGGGAACAATGAGCAGTTCTTC
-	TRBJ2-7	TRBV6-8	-	CASSTASYEQYF	TGTGCCAGCAGTACTGCGAGCTACGAGCAGTACTTC
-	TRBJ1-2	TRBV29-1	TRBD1	CSVLSGQVNYGYTF	TGCAGCGTTTTATCTGGACAGGTTAACTATGGCTACACCTTC
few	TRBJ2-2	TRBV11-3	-	CASSFGSDTGELFF	TGTGCCAGCAGCTTCGGGTCCGACACCGGGGAGCTGTTTTTT
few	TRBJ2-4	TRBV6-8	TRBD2	CASSPGLAGAPQNIQYF	TGTGCCAGCAGCCCTGGACTAGCGGGAGCGCCCCAAAACATTCAGTACTTC
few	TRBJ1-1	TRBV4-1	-	CASSQGPGLTSGNTEAFF	TGCGCCAGCAGCCAAGGTCCGGGACTGACTTCTGGGAACACTGAAGCTTTCTTT
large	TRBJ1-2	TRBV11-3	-	CASSLVSGGPNYGYTF	TGTGCCAGCAGCTTAGTTTCGGGGGGCCCGAACTATGGCTACACCTTC
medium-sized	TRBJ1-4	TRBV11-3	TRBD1	CASSEGQGSTNEKLFF	TGTGCCAGCAGTGAGGGACAGGGCTCAACTAATGAAAAACTGTTTTTT
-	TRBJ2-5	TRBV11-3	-	CASSTSGNSLRETQYF	TGTGCCAGCAGCACAAGTGGGAATTCTCTGAGGGAGACCCAGTACTTC
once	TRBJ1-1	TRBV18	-	CASSPRFGRDTEAFF	TGTGCCAGCTCACCACGTTTTGGAAGAGACACTGAAGCTTTCTTT
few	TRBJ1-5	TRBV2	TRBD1	CASRTGQGGNQPQHF	TGTGCCAGCCGAACGGGACAGGGCGGCAATCAGCCCCAGCATTTT
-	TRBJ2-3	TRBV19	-	CASTPDSSTDTQYF	TGTGCCAGTACTCCGGACTCGTCCACAGATACGCAGTATTTT
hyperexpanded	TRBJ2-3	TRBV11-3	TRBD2	CASSLSSGSGMVDTQYF	TGTGCCAGCAGCTTATCAAGCGGGAGTGGGATGGTAGATACGCAGTATTTT
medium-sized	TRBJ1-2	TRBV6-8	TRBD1	CASSSGTGFYGYTF	TGTGCCAGCTCCTCCGGGACAGGGTTTTATGGCTACACCTTC
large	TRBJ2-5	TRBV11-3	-	CASSFGGGSEQETQYF	TGTGCCAGCAGCTTTGGTGGGGGCAGTGAGCAAGAGACCCAGTACTTC
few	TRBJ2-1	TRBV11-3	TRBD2	CASSPSGGSVEQFF	TGTGCCAGCAGCCCGTCGGGGGGGAGTGTTGAGCAGTTCTTC
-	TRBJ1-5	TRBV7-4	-	CASSTGTGKNQPQHF	TGTGCCAGCAGCACCGGGACGGGGAAAAATCAGCCCCAGCATTTT